This T cell receptor beta chain was obtained from a study of blood T cell repertoires in COVID-19. Study details: The cDNA or gDNA used as material had been derived from T cells, B-cell-depleted T cells, or PBMCs.

Trimming pared 7 bases from V and 4 bases from J, leaving 13 bases between. In germline, CDR1 is MDHEN, CDR2 SYDVKM. The length of the CDR3 is 14 residues. Clones were sequenced by immunoSEQ multiplex PCR, and TCRdb holds only the in-frame ones, with some missing. The table lists around 150,000 clones, under 85% of them singletons, with around 2.7% in the top ten. Sequencing was carried out using peripheral blood. The rearrangement joins TRBV28 to TRBJ2-2, with a weak D call TRBD1 (6 bases). This clonotype originated in a man aged 70 or older with acute or convalescent COVID-19. CDR3 sequence: CASTTGSFTGELFF. CDR3 DNA: TGTGCCAGCACCACAGGGTCGTTCACCGGGGAGCTGTTTTTT.